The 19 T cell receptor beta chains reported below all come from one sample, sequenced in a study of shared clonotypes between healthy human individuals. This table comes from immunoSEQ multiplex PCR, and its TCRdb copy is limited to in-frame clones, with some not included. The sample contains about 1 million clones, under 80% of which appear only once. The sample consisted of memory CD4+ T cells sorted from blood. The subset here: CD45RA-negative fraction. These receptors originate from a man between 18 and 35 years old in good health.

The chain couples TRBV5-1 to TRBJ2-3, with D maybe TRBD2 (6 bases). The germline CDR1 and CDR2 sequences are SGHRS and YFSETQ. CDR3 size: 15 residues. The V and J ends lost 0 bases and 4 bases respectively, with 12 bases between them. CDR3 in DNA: TGCGCCAGCAGCTTGGATCCCGGCGGGGCAGATACGCAGTATTTT. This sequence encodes CASSLDPGGADTQYF. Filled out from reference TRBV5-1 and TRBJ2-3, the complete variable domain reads KAGVTQTPRYLIKTRGQQVTLSCSPISGHRSVSWYQQTPGQGLQFLFEYFSETQRNKGNFPGRFSGRQFSNSRSEMNVSTLELGDSALYLCASSLDPGGADTQYFGPGTRLTVL.

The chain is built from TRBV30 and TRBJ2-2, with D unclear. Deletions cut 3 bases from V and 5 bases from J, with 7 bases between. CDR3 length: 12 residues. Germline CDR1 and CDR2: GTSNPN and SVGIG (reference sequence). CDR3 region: CAWSRRTGELFF. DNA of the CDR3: TGTGCCTGGAGCCGCCGGACCGGGGAGCTGTTTTTT.

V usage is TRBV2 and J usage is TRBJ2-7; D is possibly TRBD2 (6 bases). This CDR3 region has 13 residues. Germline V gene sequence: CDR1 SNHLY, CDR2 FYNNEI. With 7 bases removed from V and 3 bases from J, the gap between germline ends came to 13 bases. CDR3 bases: TGTGCCAGCATCAACAGACTAGGCTACGAGCAGTACTTC. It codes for CASINRLGYEQYF. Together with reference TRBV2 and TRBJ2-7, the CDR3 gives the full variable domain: EPEVTQTPSHQVTQMGQEVILRCVPISNHLYFYWYRQILGQKVEFLVSFYNNEISEKSEIFDDQFSVERPDGSNFTLKIRSTKLEDSAMYFCASINRLGYEQYFGPGTRLTVT.

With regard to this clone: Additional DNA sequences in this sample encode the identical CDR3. For the CDR3, the DNA is TGTGCCAGCAGCTTGGGAGGGAGCTCCTACAATGAGCAGTTCTTC. It yields the protein CASSLGGSSYNEQFF. This sequence joins TRBV11-3 and TRBJ2-1; 7 nucleotides align to TRBD2. Trimming at V came to 3 bases and at J to 0 bases, leaving 2 bases not matched to a gene. Germline V lookup: CDR1 SGHNT, CDR2 YENEEA. The CDR3 has 15 residues.

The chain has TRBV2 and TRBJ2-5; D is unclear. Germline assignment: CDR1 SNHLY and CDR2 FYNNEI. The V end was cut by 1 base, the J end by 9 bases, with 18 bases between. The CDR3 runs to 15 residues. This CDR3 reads CASSEVTGQRVAQYF. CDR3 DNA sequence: TGTGCCAGCAGTGAAGTGACGGGTCAAAGGGTCGCCCAGTACTTC.

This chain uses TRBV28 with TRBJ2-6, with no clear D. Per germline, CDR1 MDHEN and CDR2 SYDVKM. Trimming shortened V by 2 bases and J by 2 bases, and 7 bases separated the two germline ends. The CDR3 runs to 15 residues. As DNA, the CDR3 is TGTGCCAGCAGTTTAAACGATCCTGGGGCCAACGTCCTGACTTTC. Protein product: CASSLNDPGANVLTF.

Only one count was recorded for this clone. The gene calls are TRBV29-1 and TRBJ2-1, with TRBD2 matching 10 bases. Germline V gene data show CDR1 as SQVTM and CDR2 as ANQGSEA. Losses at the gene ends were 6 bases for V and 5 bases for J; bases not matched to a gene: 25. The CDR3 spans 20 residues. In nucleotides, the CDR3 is TGCAGCGTCGTGAGGGCCCCGGGGATAAGCGGGAGGGGCGGTGACAATGAGCAGTTCTTC. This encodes CSVVRAPGISGRGGDNEQFF.

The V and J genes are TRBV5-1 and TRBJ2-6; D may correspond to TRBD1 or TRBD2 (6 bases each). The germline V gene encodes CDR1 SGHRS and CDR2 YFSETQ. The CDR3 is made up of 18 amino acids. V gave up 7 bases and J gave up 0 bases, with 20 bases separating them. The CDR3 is CASAQTGAPFSGANVLTF. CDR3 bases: TGCGCCAGCGCCCAAACGGGGGCCCCATTCTCTGGGGCCAACGTCCTGACTTTC.

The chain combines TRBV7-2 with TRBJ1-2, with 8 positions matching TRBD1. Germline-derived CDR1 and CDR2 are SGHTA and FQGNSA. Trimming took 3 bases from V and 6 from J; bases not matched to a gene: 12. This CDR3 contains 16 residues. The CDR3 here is CASSFDWQGAVDGYTF. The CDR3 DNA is TGTGCCAGCAGCTTTGATTGGCAGGGGGCAGTGGATGGCTACACCTTC.

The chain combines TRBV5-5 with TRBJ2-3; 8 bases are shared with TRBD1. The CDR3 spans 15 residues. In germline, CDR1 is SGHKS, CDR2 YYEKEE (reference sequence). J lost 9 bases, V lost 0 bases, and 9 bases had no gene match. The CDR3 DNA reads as TGTGCCAGCAGCTTGGCCGGGACAGGCGACGTCACGCAGTATTTT. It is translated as CASSLAGTGDVTQYF.

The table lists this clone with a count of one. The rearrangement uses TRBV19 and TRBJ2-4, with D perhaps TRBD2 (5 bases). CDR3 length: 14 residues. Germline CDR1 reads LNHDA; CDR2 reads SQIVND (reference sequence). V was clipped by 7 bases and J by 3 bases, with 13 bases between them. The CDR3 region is CASTDPGIKNIQYF. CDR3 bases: TGTGCCAGTACCGATCCGGGGATCAAAAACATTCAGTACTTC.

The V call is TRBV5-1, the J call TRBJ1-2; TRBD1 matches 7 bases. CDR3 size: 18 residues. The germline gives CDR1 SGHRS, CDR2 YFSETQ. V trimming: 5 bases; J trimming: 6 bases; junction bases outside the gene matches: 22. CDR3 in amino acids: CASRLTGTERPGLDGYTF. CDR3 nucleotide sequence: TGCGCCAGCAGATTAACCGGGACAGAGCGACCCGGGCTCGATGGCTACACCTTC.

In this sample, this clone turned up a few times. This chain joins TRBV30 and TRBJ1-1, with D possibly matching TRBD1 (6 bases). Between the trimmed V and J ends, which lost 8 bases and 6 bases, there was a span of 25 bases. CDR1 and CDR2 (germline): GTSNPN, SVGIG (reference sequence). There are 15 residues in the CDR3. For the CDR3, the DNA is TGTGCCCGTAGGCAATGGGGTCAGGGGCGATCTGAAGCTTTCTTT. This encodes CARRQWGQGRSEAFF.

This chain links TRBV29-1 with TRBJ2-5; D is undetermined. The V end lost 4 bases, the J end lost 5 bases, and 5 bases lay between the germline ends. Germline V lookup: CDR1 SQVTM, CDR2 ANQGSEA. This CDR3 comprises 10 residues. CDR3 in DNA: TGCAGCGTTGTAGTCGAGACCCAGTACTTC. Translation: CSVVVETQYF.

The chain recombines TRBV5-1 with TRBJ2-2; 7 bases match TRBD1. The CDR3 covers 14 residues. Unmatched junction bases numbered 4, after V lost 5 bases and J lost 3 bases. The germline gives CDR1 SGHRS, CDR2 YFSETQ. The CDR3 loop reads CASRVQGDTGELFF. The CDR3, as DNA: TGCGCCAGCAGGGTGCAGGGGGACACCGGGGAGCTGTTTTTT.

CDR3: CASSFALVGTGELFF. As DNA, the CDR3 is TGTGCCAGCAGCTTTGCCCTGGTGGGCACCGGGGAGCTGTTTTTT. The V gene is TRBV7-3, the J gene TRBJ2-2, with unresolved D. Trimming left V 3 bases short and J 4 bases short, with 12 bases between. Per germline, CDR1 SGHTA and CDR2 FQGTGA. The CDR3 runs 15 residues.

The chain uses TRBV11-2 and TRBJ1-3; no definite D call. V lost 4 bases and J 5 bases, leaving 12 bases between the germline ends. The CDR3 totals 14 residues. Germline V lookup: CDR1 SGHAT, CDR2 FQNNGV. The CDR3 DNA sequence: TGTGCCAGCAGCTCGAGAAACACTAGAAACACCATATATTTT. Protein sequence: CASSSRNTRNTIYF.

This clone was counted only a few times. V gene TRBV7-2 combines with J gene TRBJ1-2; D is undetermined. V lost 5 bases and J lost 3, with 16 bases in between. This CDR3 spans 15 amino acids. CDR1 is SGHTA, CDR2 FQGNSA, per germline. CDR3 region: CASSHENGIHYGYTF. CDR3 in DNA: TGTGCCAGCAGCCATGAGAACGGAATTCACTATGGCTACACCTTC.

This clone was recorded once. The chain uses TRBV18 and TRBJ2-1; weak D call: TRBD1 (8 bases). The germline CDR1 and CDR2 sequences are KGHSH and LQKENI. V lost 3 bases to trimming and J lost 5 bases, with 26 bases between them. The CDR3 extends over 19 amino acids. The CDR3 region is CASSPDLFQAGQVHNEQFF. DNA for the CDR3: TGTGCCAGCTCACCGGATTTATTTCAAGCGGGACAGGTCCACAATGAGCAGTTCTTC.